This is a list of T cell receptor beta chains from one sample in a study of response to subunit inactivated influenza vaccine. TCRdb itself ran the RT-PCR reads through MiXCR, one entry per CDR3 protein. The table has hundreds of thousands of distinct CDR3 sequences, roughly 10% seen once. The same data also went into a second study, on T cells expressing NK-cell markers.

This material consisted of PBMCs from blood, taken on the day of vaccination. Receptors were obtained from a man aged 50-60 years who received an inactivated influenza vaccine. Each CDR3 is given with its conserved first and last residue. The D gene is left open where the match is weak. Clone size is given for some rows only: seen once, a few or many times, or a class if the clone is expanded.

cdr3_length: 15
v_call: TRBV30
clone_size: -
j_call: TRBJ2-5
d_call: TRBD2
cdr3_nt: TGTGCCTGGAGTGTACTAGCGCACATCCAAGAGACCCAGTACTTC
cdr3_aa: CAWSVLAHIQETQYF

cdr3_length: 14
v_call: TRBV3-1
clone_size: -
j_call: TRBJ1-2
d_call: -
cdr3_nt: TGTGCCAGCAGCCACGGACAGCGGGCGAGTGGCTACACCTTC
cdr3_aa: CASSHGQRASGYTF

cdr3_length: 13
v_call: TRBV12-5
clone_size: -
j_call: TRBJ2-5
d_call: -
cdr3_nt: TGTGCTAGTGGTTTGTCCCCGGGGGAGACCCAGTACTTC
cdr3_aa: CASGLSPGETQYF

cdr3_length: 12
v_call: TRBV20-1
clone_size: -
j_call: TRBJ1-5
d_call: TRBD1
cdr3_nt: TGCAGTGCTAAGGGGGCCCATCAGCCCCAGCATTTT
cdr3_aa: CSAKGAHQPQHF

cdr3_length: 14
v_call: TRBV29-1
clone_size: many
j_call: TRBJ2-3
d_call: TRBD2
cdr3_nt: TGCAGCGTCTTAACTAGCGGCAGCACAGATACGCAGTATTTT
cdr3_aa: CSVLTSGSTDTQYF

cdr3_length: 15
v_call: TRBV6-2/TRBV6-3
clone_size: -
j_call: TRBJ2-1
d_call: TRBD2
cdr3_nt: TGTGCCAGCAGTTACGGCGGGAGAGTGTTCGATGAGCAGTTCTTC
cdr3_aa: CASSYGGRVFDEQFF

cdr3_length: 14
v_call: TRBV28
clone_size: -
j_call: TRBJ2-1
d_call: -
cdr3_nt: TGTGCCAGCAGTTTCCAAGACAGATACAATGAGCAGTTCTTC
cdr3_aa: CASSFQDRYNEQFF

cdr3_length: 14
v_call: TRBV30
clone_size: -
j_call: TRBJ1-2
d_call: -
cdr3_nt: TGTGCCCTTCTGTCGGCTCTGGGGGGTGAAGGCTACACCTTC
cdr3_aa: CALLSALGGEGYTF

cdr3_length: 13
v_call: TRBV10-3
clone_size: few
j_call: TRBJ1-4
d_call: -
cdr3_nt: TGTGCCATCACGGCCGCAACTAATGAAAAACTGTTTTTT
cdr3_aa: CAITAATNEKLFF

cdr3_length: 15
v_call: TRBV12-3/TRBV12-4
clone_size: few
j_call: TRBJ1-1
d_call: TRBD1
cdr3_nt: TGTGCCAGCAGTTTAGGGCTCAGGGGGCGGACTGAAGCTTTCTTT
cdr3_aa: CASSLGLRGRTEAFF

cdr3_length: 14
v_call: TRBV12-3/TRBV12-4
clone_size: -
j_call: TRBJ1-5
d_call: -
cdr3_nt: TGTGCCAGCAGTCGGGCGGGAGACAATCAGCCCCAGCATTTT
cdr3_aa: CASSRAGDNQPQHF

cdr3_length: 12
v_call: TRBV29-1
clone_size: -
j_call: TRBJ2-1
d_call: -
cdr3_nt: TGCAGCGTTGAAGATCTAGCGTCTTTTCAGTTCTTC
cdr3_aa: CSVEDLASFQFF

cdr3_length: 13
v_call: TRBV7-9
clone_size: few
j_call: TRBJ2-1
d_call: -
cdr3_nt: TGTGCCAGCAGCTTAGGGATGGGCGATGAGCAGTTCTTC
cdr3_aa: CASSLGMGDEQFF

cdr3_length: 15
v_call: TRBV5-1
clone_size: -
j_call: TRBJ2-7
d_call: TRBD1
cdr3_nt: TGCGCCAGCAGCTTGGACGGGCACAGGGGTAACGAGCAGTACTTC
cdr3_aa: CASSLDGHRGNEQYF

cdr3_length: 14
v_call: TRBV6-5
clone_size: few
j_call: TRBJ2-1
d_call: TRBD1
cdr3_nt: TGTGCCAGCAGTTACAACAGGGGGCTGGATGAGCAGTTCTTC
cdr3_aa: CASSYNRGLDEQFF

cdr3_length: 13
v_call: TRBV3-1
clone_size: many
j_call: TRBJ2-5
d_call: -
cdr3_nt: TGTGCCAGCAGCCAGGGGCGGCAGGGGACCCAGTACTTC
cdr3_aa: CASSQGRQGTQYF

cdr3_length: 13
v_call: TRBV12-3/TRBV12-4
clone_size: -
j_call: TRBJ2-5
d_call: -
cdr3_nt: TGTGCCAGCAGTTTCGTGGTTTGGGAGACCCAGTACTTC
cdr3_aa: CASSFVVWETQYF

cdr3_length: 16
v_call: TRBV30
clone_size: few
j_call: TRBJ1-5
d_call: TRBD1
cdr3_nt: TGTGCCTGGAGTTTTAATGGACAGGGCCCAAATCAGCCCCAGCATTTT
cdr3_aa: CAWSFNGQGPNQPQHF

cdr3_length: 15
v_call: TRBV21-1
clone_size: -
j_call: TRBJ2-1
d_call: -
cdr3_nt: TGTGCCAGCAGCAAAGGGGCAGGAACCTACAATGAGCAGTTCTTC
cdr3_aa: CASSKGAGTYNEQFF

cdr3_length: 12
v_call: TRBV29-1
clone_size: many
j_call: TRBJ2-5
d_call: -
cdr3_nt: TGCAGCGTTGGTTCTGGCAGAGAGACCCAGTACTTC
cdr3_aa: CSVGSGRETQYF

cdr3_length: 14
v_call: TRBV10-3
clone_size: -
j_call: TRBJ1-5
d_call: TRBD1
cdr3_nt: TGTGCCATCAGTGCGACAGGGGGCAATCAGCCCCAGCATTTT
cdr3_aa: CAISATGGNQPQHF

cdr3_length: 16
v_call: TRBV5-6
clone_size: few
j_call: TRBJ2-5
d_call: TRBD1
cdr3_nt: TGTGCCAGCAGCCACAATTTGGACAGGGGCCAAGAGACCCAGTACTTC
cdr3_aa: CASSHNLDRGQETQYF

cdr3_length: 14
v_call: TRBV2
clone_size: -
j_call: TRBJ1-1
d_call: -
cdr3_nt: TGTGCCAGCAGTGAATGGGACACCATCACTGAAGCTTTCTTT
cdr3_aa: CASSEWDTITEAFF

cdr3_length: 12
v_call: TRBV29-1
clone_size: many
j_call: TRBJ2-3
d_call: TRBD2
cdr3_nt: TGCAGCGCCGCGAGACTAGCGGGGACGCAGTATTTT
cdr3_aa: CSAARLAGTQYF

cdr3_length: 13
v_call: TRBV20-1
clone_size: -
j_call: TRBJ2-7
d_call: -
cdr3_nt: TGCAAACTCCAGAGCGTGCGCGGGTACGAGCAGTACTTC
cdr3_aa: CKLQSVRGYEQYF

cdr3_length: 21
v_call: TRBV5-1
clone_size: many
j_call: TRBJ2-1
d_call: -
cdr3_nt: TGCGCCAGCAGCTTGGCCTTTCAATCAGGGGTTCTCGGAAGGTTTTACAATGAGCAGTTCTTC
cdr3_aa: CASSLAFQSGVLGRFYNEQFF

cdr3_length: 15
v_call: TRBV7-6
clone_size: -
j_call: TRBJ2-1
d_call: -
cdr3_nt: TGTGCCAGCAGCCGAAAGACGTTGACTAACAATGAGCAGTTCTTC
cdr3_aa: CASSRKTLTNNEQFF

cdr3_length: 13
v_call: TRBV20-1
clone_size: many
j_call: TRBJ2-7
d_call: TRBD1
cdr3_nt: TGCAGTGCTAACCGGGACAGAACCTACGAGCAGTACTTC
cdr3_aa: CSANRDRTYEQYF

cdr3_length: 15
v_call: TRBV12-3/TRBV12-4
clone_size: -
j_call: TRBJ2-2
d_call: TRBD1
cdr3_nt: TGTGCCAGCAGCCCGGGACAGATGAACACCGGGGAGCTGTTTTTT
cdr3_aa: CASSPGQMNTGELFF

cdr3_length: 13
v_call: TRBV9
clone_size: -
j_call: TRBJ1-2
d_call: TRBD1
cdr3_nt: TGTGCCAGCAGCCCAGGGGGGTTGACGGGCTACACCTTC
cdr3_aa: CASSPGGLTGYTF

cdr3_length: 18
v_call: TRBV11-2
clone_size: many
j_call: TRBJ1-6
d_call: -
cdr3_nt: TGTGCCAGCAGCTCTTACCCGCAGGGGTCCCGCTATAATTCACCCCTCCACTTT
cdr3_aa: CASSSYPQGSRYNSPLHF

cdr3_length: 13
v_call: TRBV7-3
clone_size: -
j_call: TRBJ2-3
d_call: -
cdr3_nt: TGTGCCAGCAGCTTAATCGCGGCAAATACGCAGTATTTT
cdr3_aa: CASSLIAANTQYF

cdr3_length: 20
v_call: TRBV12-3/TRBV12-4
clone_size: -
j_call: TRBJ2-1
d_call: TRBD2
cdr3_nt: TGTGCCAGCAGACCAACTCGGGGGCTAGCGGGGGCCCACTCCTACAATGAGCAGTTCTTC
cdr3_aa: CASRPTRGLAGAHSYNEQFF

cdr3_length: 16
v_call: TRBV7-4
clone_size: few
j_call: TRBJ2-3
d_call: -
cdr3_nt: TGTGCCAGCAGCTTAGAGGAGCCGGCTAGCACAGATACGCAGTATTTT
cdr3_aa: CASSLEEPASTDTQYF

cdr3_length: 13
v_call: TRBV5-1
clone_size: -
j_call: TRBJ2-7
d_call: -
cdr3_nt: TGCGCCAGCAGCTTGGGACTGATCTACGAGCAGTACTTC
cdr3_aa: CASSLGLIYEQYF

cdr3_length: 14
v_call: TRBV9
clone_size: few
j_call: TRBJ2-7
d_call: -
cdr3_nt: TGTGCCAGCAGCGTAGGGGGTCGACCCTACGAGCAGTACTTC
cdr3_aa: CASSVGGRPYEQYF

cdr3_length: 14
v_call: TRBV20-1
clone_size: many
j_call: TRBJ2-7
d_call: TRBD2
cdr3_nt: TGCAGTGCTAGAAAGGGGACTAGCTCCTACGAGCAGTACTTC
cdr3_aa: CSARKGTSSYEQYF

cdr3_length: 15
v_call: TRBV28
clone_size: -
j_call: TRBJ2-7
d_call: -
cdr3_nt: TGTGCCAGCAGTTTATTTCGGGGGCTTTGGGTCGAGCAGTACTTC
cdr3_aa: CASSLFRGLWVEQYF

cdr3_length: 14
v_call: TRBV3-1
clone_size: -
j_call: TRBJ2-7
d_call: -
cdr3_nt: TGTGCCAGCAGCAAGGGGCCGAGGGCCTACGAGCAGTACTTC
cdr3_aa: CASSKGPRAYEQYF

cdr3_length: 12
v_call: TRBV4-1
clone_size: many
j_call: TRBJ1-6
d_call: -
cdr3_nt: TGCGCCAGCAGCCAGAGCGATTCACCCCTCCACTTT
cdr3_aa: CASSQSDSPLHF

cdr3_length: 14
v_call: TRBV27
clone_size: few
j_call: TRBJ2-7
d_call: -
cdr3_nt: TGTGCCACCAGCCCGCACCACCTGCACTACGAGCAGTACTTC
cdr3_aa: CATSPHHLHYEQYF

cdr3_length: 13
v_call: TRBV20-1
clone_size: few
j_call: TRBJ2-5
d_call: -
cdr3_nt: TGCAGTGCTAGCAGGGACGGCCAAGAGACCCAGTACTTC
cdr3_aa: CSASRDGQETQYF

cdr3_length: 12
v_call: TRBV6-1
clone_size: -
j_call: TRBJ2-5
d_call: -
cdr3_nt: TGTGCCAGCAATAGGTTATCAGAGACCCAGTACTTC
cdr3_aa: CASNRLSETQYF

cdr3_length: 15
v_call: TRBV12-3/TRBV12-4
clone_size: few
j_call: TRBJ2-2
d_call: -
cdr3_nt: TGTGCCAGCAGACTCGACAGCTTGAACACCGGGGAGCTGTTTTTT
cdr3_aa: CASRLDSLNTGELFF

cdr3_length: 16
v_call: TRBV12-3/TRBV12-4
clone_size: many
j_call: TRBJ1-5
d_call: -
cdr3_nt: TGTGCCAGCAGTTTGACGCTACTGGATAGCAATCAGCCCCAGCATTTT
cdr3_aa: CASSLTLLDSNQPQHF

cdr3_length: 14
v_call: TRBV5-5
clone_size: few
j_call: TRBJ2-5
d_call: -
cdr3_nt: TGTGCCAGCAGCTTGGAATGGACACTAGAGACCCAGTACTTC
cdr3_aa: CASSLEWTLETQYF

cdr3_length: 14
v_call: TRBV20-1
clone_size: many
j_call: TRBJ1-2
d_call: -
cdr3_nt: TGCAGTGCTAGAGATGCGGGCAGGGTCTATGGCTACACCTTC
cdr3_aa: CSARDAGRVYGYTF

cdr3_length: 17
v_call: TRBV7-9
clone_size: few
j_call: TRBJ2-2
d_call: TRBD2
cdr3_nt: TGTGCCAGCAGCTTATTGGGCGGGGGGCTGAACACCGGGGAGCTGTTTTTT
cdr3_aa: CASSLLGGGLNTGELFF